This T cell receptor (beta chain) was profiled in a study of CD8 T cells in Susac syndrome. Negative isolation was applied to CD8+ and CD4+ T cells, and FACS enrichment was applied to TEMRA cells. The CDR3 has 13 residues. Germline CDR1 reads SQVTM; CDR2 reads ANQGSEA. V was trimmed by 1 base and J by 6 bases, leaving 9 bases between them. With random hexamers, 0.5 to 1 ug RNA was reverse transcribed. Across 54 Vbeta and 13 Jbeta, TCR beta CDR3 was amplified with immunoSEQ multiplex PCR. TCRdb reprocessed the immunoSEQ multiplex PCR reads via MiXCR and lists one record per CDR3 protein. The sample consists of around 200,000 distinct CDR3 sequences, approximately 94% of them appearing once.

Sequenced: CD4+ T cells from PBMCs. The J gene is TRBJ1-4, the V gene TRBV29-1; D not resolved. The sequence derives from a human donor with multiple sclerosis. CDR3 sequence reads: CSVEGHSDEKLFF. CDR3 DNA: TGCAGCGTTGAAGGGCACTCGGATGAAAAACTGTTTTTT.